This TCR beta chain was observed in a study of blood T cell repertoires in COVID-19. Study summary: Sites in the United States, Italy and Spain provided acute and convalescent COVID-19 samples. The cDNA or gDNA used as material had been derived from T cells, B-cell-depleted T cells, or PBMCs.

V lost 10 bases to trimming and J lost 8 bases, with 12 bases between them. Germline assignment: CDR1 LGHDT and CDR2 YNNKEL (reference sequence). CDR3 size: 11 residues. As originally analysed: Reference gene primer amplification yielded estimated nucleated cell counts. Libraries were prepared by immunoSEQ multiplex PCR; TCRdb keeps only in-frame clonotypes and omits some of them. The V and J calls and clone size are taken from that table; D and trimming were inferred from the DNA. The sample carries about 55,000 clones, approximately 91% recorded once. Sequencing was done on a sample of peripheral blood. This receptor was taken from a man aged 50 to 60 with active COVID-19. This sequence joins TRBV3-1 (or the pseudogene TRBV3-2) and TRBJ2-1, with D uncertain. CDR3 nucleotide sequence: TGTGCCACCTCTTTGAAGCATGAGCAGTTCTTC. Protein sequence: CATSLKHEQFF.